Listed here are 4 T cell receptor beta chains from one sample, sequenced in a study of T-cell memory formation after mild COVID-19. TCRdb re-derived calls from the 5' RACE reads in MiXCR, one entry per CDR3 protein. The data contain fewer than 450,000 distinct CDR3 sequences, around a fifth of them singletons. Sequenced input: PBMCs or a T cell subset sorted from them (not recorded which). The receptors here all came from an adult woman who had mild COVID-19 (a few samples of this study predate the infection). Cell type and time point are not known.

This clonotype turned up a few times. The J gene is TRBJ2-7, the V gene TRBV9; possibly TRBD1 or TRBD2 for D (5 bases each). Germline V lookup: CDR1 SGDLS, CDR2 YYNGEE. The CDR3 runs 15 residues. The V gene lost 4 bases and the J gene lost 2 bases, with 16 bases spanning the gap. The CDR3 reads CASSPLRDATYEQYF. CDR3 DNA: TGTGCCAGCAGCCCCCTTAGGGACGCAACCTACGAGCAGTACTTC.

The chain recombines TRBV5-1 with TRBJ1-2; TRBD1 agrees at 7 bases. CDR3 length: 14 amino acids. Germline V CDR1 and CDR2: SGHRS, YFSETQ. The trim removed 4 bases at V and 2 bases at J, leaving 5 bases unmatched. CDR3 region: CASSTTGTNYGYTF. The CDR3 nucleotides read TGCGCCAGCAGCACGACAGGGACCAACTATGGCTACACCTTC.

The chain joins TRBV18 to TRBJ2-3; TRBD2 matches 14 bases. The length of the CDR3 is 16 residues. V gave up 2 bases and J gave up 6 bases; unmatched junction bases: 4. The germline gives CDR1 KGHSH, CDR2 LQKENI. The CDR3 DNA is TGTGCCAGCTCACCAGGACTAGCGGGAGGAGGGGATACGCAGTATTTT. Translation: CASSPGLAGGGDTQYF.

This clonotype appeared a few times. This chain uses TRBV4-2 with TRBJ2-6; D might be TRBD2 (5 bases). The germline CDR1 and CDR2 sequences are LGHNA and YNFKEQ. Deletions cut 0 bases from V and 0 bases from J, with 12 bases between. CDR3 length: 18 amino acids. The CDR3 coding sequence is TGTGCCAGCAGCCAAGATTATTTGGGAGTCTCTGGGGCCAACGTCCTGACTTTC. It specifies CASSQDYLGVSGANVLTF.